The next 5 T cell receptor beta chains were all read from a single sample in a study of early T cells in non-severe SARS-CoV-2 infection. TCRdb processed the 5' RACE reads anew with MiXCR; each CDR3 protein has one entry. The repertoire holds about 44,000 distinct CDR3 sequences, with more than 10% as singletons. Input material: whole blood. These receptor sequences come from an adult who was a healthcare worker with PCR-confirmed SARS-CoV-2 infection or an uninfected control (not recorded which).

This clonotype has more than one count but fewer than ten. The chain is built from TRBV9 and TRBJ2-7; 10 bases align to TRBD2. V lost 4 bases to trimming and J lost 6 bases; unmatched junction nucleotides: 10. Germline V gene lookup returns CDR1 SGDLS and CDR2 YYNGEE. CDR3 length: 15 amino acids. CDR3 region: CASSSEGGLASEQYF. In DNA form, the CDR3 reads TGTGCCAGCAGCTCCGAGGGGGGACTAGCGAGCGAGCAGTACTTC.

The V call is TRBV5-1, the J call TRBJ1-2; TRBD1 might be the D (6 bases). Trimming pared 0 bases from V and 0 bases from J, leaving 9 bases between. This CDR3 is built from 15 residues. Germline V gene lookup returns CDR1 SGHRS and CDR2 YFSETQ. The CDR3 sequence is CASSLAGASNYGYTF. Written as DNA, the CDR3 is TGCGCCAGCAGCTTGGCAGGGGCTTCTAACTATGGCTACACCTTC.

Only a few counts were recorded for this clonotype. V gene TRBV28 combines with J gene TRBJ1-5; D is unresolved. Per germline, CDR1 MDHEN and CDR2 SYDVKM. CDR3 length equals 12 residues. V was pared by 6 bases and J by 7 bases, with 10 bases between. CDR3 sequence reads: CASRSPQQPQHF. CDR3 DNA sequence: TGTGCCAGCAGGAGCCCACAACAGCCCCAGCATTTT.

This clonotype was seen ten or more times. V is TRBV5-1 and J is TRBJ2-1, with D possibly TRBD1 on 6 matching bases. This CDR3 is built from 13 residues. CDR1 and CDR2 from the germline V gene are SGHRS and YFSETQ. Trimming took 4 bases from V and 12 from J, leaving 17 bases between them. The CDR3 region is CASSLNIQGSQFF. The CDR3 nucleotides read TGCGCCAGCAGCCTAAACATACAGGGTTCGCAGTTCTTC.

This clonotype was detected ten times or more. This chain uses TRBV4-3 with TRBJ2-1; 8 bases are shared with TRBD2. The CDR3 sequence is 17 residues long. After removal of 3 bases from V and 7 bases from J, the junction contained 14 bases not matched to a gene. CDR1 LGHNA and CDR2 YSLEER come from the germline V gene. The CDR3 here is CASSQDLQREGQNEQFF. CDR3 nucleotide sequence: TGCGCCAGCAGCCAGGACCTCCAACGGGAGGGCCAAAATGAGCAGTTCTTC.